This entry lists 19 T cell receptor beta chains sequenced from one sample in a study of identifying expanded T cells in peripheral blood. The method was immunoSEQ multiplex PCR; TCRdb's version includes in-frame clones alone and lacks a portion of them. The data hold tens of thousands of clones, with approximately 84% observed a single time. The material sequenced was blood. Source of these receptors: a person aged 18 to 69 in good health.

Only a few counts were recorded for this clone. The chain has TRBV5-1 and TRBJ2-7; 7 bases match TRBD2. Germline CDR1 is SGHRS and CDR2 is YFSETQ. The CDR3 totals 14 residues. Trimming at V came to 3 bases and at J to 3 bases, leaving 6 bases not matched to a gene. The CDR3 DNA is TGCGCCAGCAGCTCCGGGGAGGGGTACTACGAGCAGTACTTC. As protein: CASSSGEGYYEQYF.

The chain recombines TRBV19 with TRBJ2-1; 16 bases are shared with TRBD2. The CDR3 length is 14 residues. Trimming cost V 8 bases and J 12 bases; bases outside gene matches: 7. CDR1 and CDR2 (germline): LNHDA, SQIVND (reference sequence). As DNA, the CDR3 is TGTGCCAGTTCGGGGACTAGCGGGAGGGTTGGGCAGTTCTTC. As protein: CASSGTSGRVGQFF.

The chain joins TRBV6-6 to TRBJ2-3; D not resolved. V was shortened by 4 bases and J by 7 bases, with 12 bases between the two germline ends. The germline gives CDR1 MNHNY, CDR2 SVGAGI (reference sequence). This CDR3 contains 13 residues. The CDR3 nucleotides are TGTGCCAGCAGTTCCGAAAGTAAGAATACGCAGTATTTT. Encoded protein: CASSSESKNTQYF.

The chain combines TRBV19 with TRBJ1-2; TRBD1 matches at 7 bases. CDR3 length equals 14 residues. V lost 6 bases, J lost 4 bases, and 8 bases stayed unmatched. Looked up from germline, CDR1 is LNHDA and CDR2 is SQIVND (reference sequence). Here the CDR3 DNA reads TGTGCCAGTAGCGCCCTAACAGGGGTCTATGGCTACACCTTC. Translated, it gives CASSALTGVYGYTF.

The chain has TRBV7-8 and TRBJ1-1, with TRBD1 identical over 9 bases. The junction had 12 bases not matched to a gene; V was cut back by 3 bases and J by 7 bases. The CDR3 is 16 residues long. CDR1 SGHVS and CDR2 FQNEAQ come from the germline V gene. CDR3 sequence reads: CASSFGTGPTRVEAFF. Here the CDR3 DNA reads TGTGCCAGCAGCTTCGGGACAGGGCCTACTCGAGTTGAAGCTTTCTTT. The variable domain in full, completed from reference TRBV7-8 and TRBJ1-1, reads GAGVSQSPRYKVAKRGQDVALRCDPISGHVSLFWYQQALGQGPEFLTYFQNEAQLDKSGLPSDRFFAERPEGSVSTLKIQRTQQEDSAVYLCASSFGTGPTRVEAFFGQGTRLTVV.

The chain is built from TRBV25-1 and TRBJ2-7; D remains ambiguous. The CDR3 has 14 residues. Trimming left V 3 bases short and J 2 bases short, with 11 bases between. Per the germline V gene, CDR1 is MGHDK and CDR2 is SYGVNS. The CDR3 DNA sequence: TGTGCCAGCAGTGATCGCGGCAGTCCCTACGAGCAGTACTTC. It specifies CASSDRGSPYEQYF.

The chain joins TRBV27 to TRBJ1-1; D remains ambiguous. CDR3 length equals 13 residues. Per germline, CDR1 MNHEY and CDR2 SMNVEV (reference sequence). V was clipped by 0 bases and J by 1 base, with 3 bases between them. CDR3 bases: TGTGCCAGCAGTTTATCAGAGAACACTGAAGCTTTCTTT. Protein sequence: CASSLSENTEAFF.

The CDR3 is CASSKGQGVNEQFF. The DNA for the CDR3 is TGTGCCAGCAGCAAAGGACAGGGGGTGAATGAGCAGTTCTTC. J is TRBJ2-1 and V is TRBV5-8; TRBD1 aligns across 10 bases. Germline V gene lookup returns CDR1 SGHTS and CDR2 YDEGEE. V lost 4 bases and J lost 7; bases outside the gene matches: 5. The CDR3 spans 14 residues. The complete variable domain, with remaining parts taken from reference TRBV5-8 and TRBJ2-1, reads EAGVTQSPTHLIKTRGQQATLRCSPISGHTSVYWYQQALGLGLQFLLWYDEGEERNRGNFPPRFSGRQFPNYSSELNVNALELEDSALYLCASSKGQGVNEQFFGPGTRLTVL.

V and J are TRBV6-6 and TRBJ1-5; perhaps TRBD1 as D (5 bases). This CDR3 is 16 amino acids long. V gave up 0 bases and J gave up 3 bases, with 12 bases separating them. Germline lookup yields CDR1 MNHNY and CDR2 SVGAGI (reference sequence). CDR3 amino acids: CASSYSKGVSNQPQHF. The CDR3, as DNA: TGTGCCAGCAGTTACTCGAAAGGGGTTTCCAATCAGCCCCAGCATTTT.

This sequence joins TRBV29-1 and TRBJ2-3; D unresolved. Germline lookup yields CDR1 SQVTM and CDR2 ANQGSEA. The CDR3 runs 13 residues. The V gene lost 3 bases and the J gene lost 4 bases, with 11 bases spanning the gap. The CDR3 sequence is CSVEGIDPDTQYF. CDR3 bases: TGCAGCGTTGAGGGCATAGATCCAGATACGCAGTATTTT.

The rearrangement links TRBV27 to TRBJ1-2; D not resolved. Trimming left V 3 bases short and J 4 bases short, with 12 bases between. This CDR3 has 14 residues. Per germline, CDR1 MNHEY and CDR2 SMNVEV (reference sequence). The CDR3 here is CASSFHSGPYGYTF. As DNA, the CDR3 is TGTGCCAGCAGTTTCCATTCGGGTCCCTATGGCTACACCTTC.

This clone appeared many times. The V call is TRBV10-1, the J call TRBJ1-5; 11 bases are shared with TRBD1. After removal of 7 bases from V and 10 bases from J, the junction contained 15 bases not matched to a gene. CDR1 and CDR2 (germline): WNHNN, SYGVQD (reference sequence). CDR3 size: 16 residues. CDR3 nucleotide sequence: TGCGCCAGCACCAACACGCGGGACAGGGGGTGCAGACCCCAGCATTTT. It codes for CASTNTRDRGCRPQHF.

V is TRBV6-6 and J is TRBJ1-4; 7 nucleotides align to TRBD1. The V gene end was trimmed by 2 bases and the J gene end by 8 bases; junction bases not matched to a gene: 5. Germline values: CDR1 MNHNY, CDR2 SVGAGI (reference sequence). CDR3 length: 14 residues. The CDR3 reads CASSYRQGNEKLFF. The CDR3 DNA is TGTGCCAGCAGTTACAGACAGGGCAACGAAAAACTGTTTTTT.

This rearrangement joins TRBV18 to TRBJ1-1; TRBD1 might be the D (6 bases). The CDR3 totals 15 residues. In germline, CDR1 is KGHSH, CDR2 LQKENI. V was cut by 4 bases and J by 2 bases, with 14 bases left in between. This CDR3 reads CASSLGGDLNTEAFF. The CDR3 DNA follows: TGTGCCAGCTCACTAGGGGGAGATTTAAACACTGAAGCTTTCTTT.

This clone appeared many times. The chain links TRBV7-9 to TRBJ2-7; 10 positions match TRBD1. Germline V gives CDR1 SEHNR, CDR2 FQNEAQ (reference sequence). The CDR3 is made up of 14 amino acids. Trimming cost V 4 bases and J 4 bases; bases outside gene matches: 4. In DNA form, the CDR3 reads TGTGCCAGCAGCTCCGCGGACAGGGGGTACGAGCAGTACTTC. It translates to CASSSADRGYEQYF.

The chain employs TRBV4-3 and TRBJ2-1, with a weak D call TRBD1 (6 bases). V lost 4 bases and J 4 bases, leaving 14 bases between the germline ends. Germline assignment: CDR1 LGHNA and CDR2 YSLEER. This CDR3 comprises 15 residues. CDR3 loop: CASSLEQGVYNEQFF. In nucleotides, the CDR3 is TGCGCCAGCAGCCTGGAACAGGGAGTATACAATGAGCAGTTCTTC.

V gene TRBV7-8 combines with J gene TRBJ1-3; the D is unclear. This CDR3 is 18 amino acids long. Trimming shortened V by 5 bases and J by 0 bases, and 20 bases separated the two germline ends. CDR1 is SGHVS and CDR2 is FQNEAQ in the germline V gene. CDR3 DNA sequence: TGTGCCAGCAGCCTCTTCACCGAACTTGGACTCTCTGGAAACACCATATATTTT. Encoded protein: CASSLFTELGLSGNTIYF. The full variable domain, completed using reference TRBV7-8 and TRBJ1-3, is GAGVSQSPRYKVAKRGQDVALRCDPISGHVSLFWYQQALGQGPEFLTYFQNEAQLDKSGLPSDRFFAERPEGSVSTLKIQRTQQEDSAVYLCASSLFTELGLSGNTIYFGEGSWLTVV.

V usage is TRBV5-4 and J usage is TRBJ2-2, with D possibly being TRBD1 (6 bases). Germline V CDR1 and CDR2: SGHNT, YYREEE (reference sequence). This CDR3 region has 16 residues. Trimming left V 4 bases short and J 2 bases short, with 15 bases between. The CDR3 reads CASSIATGSNTGELFF. CDR3 in DNA: TGTGCCAGCAGCATAGCTACAGGGTCCAACACCGGGGAGCTGTTTTTT.

The CDR3 sequence is CASSLVGNYNEQFF. Here the CDR3 DNA reads TGTGCCAGCAGTTTAGTGGGAAACTACAATGAGCAGTTCTTC. This chain uses TRBV27 with TRBJ2-1; D is unclear. V was pared by 2 bases and J by 3 bases, with 8 bases between. The germline gives CDR1 MNHEY, CDR2 SMNVEV (reference sequence). The CDR3 loop spans 14 amino acids.